This is a list of T cell receptor beta chains from one sample in a study of cytomegalovirus exposure and HLA in healthy donors. Generated by immunoSEQ multiplex PCR, the TCRdb table keeps only in-frame clones and is missing some. The sample shows roughly 100,000 clones, about 88% of them seen only once. Sequenced input: PBMCs. Receptors were obtained from a woman aged 18-30 years in good health and CMV-seropositive. Each CDR3 is given without its conserved first and last residue. The size field is filled for only some rows; it gives once, few, many or a size class.

>TRBJ1-1|10|once|TRBV7-9
ASSTGFNEAF
>TRBJ2-1|12|once|TRBV5-4
ASSLRDRGNEQF
>TRBJ2-2|12|NA|TRBV6-6
ASSRQPNTGELF
>TRBJ2-1|12|NA|TRBV5-1
ASSLGAGGNEQF
>TRBJ2-1|12|NA|TRBV7-2
ASSYPASGCEQF
>TRBJ2-1|12|NA|TRBV2
ASKGDRGFNEQF
>TRBJ1-2|13|NA|TRBV28
ASSPPDRGSYGYT
>TRBJ2-5|12|NA|TRBV28
ASRRAGRVETQY
>TRBJ2-1|13|NA|TRBV7-9
ASSPRLADYREQF
>TRBJ1-6|12|NA|TRBV7-9
ASSDPGRNSPLH
>TRBJ2-7|11|few|TRBV10-2
ASSEGGSYEQY
>TRBJ2-3|11|NA|TRBV5-1
ASSFSAADTQY